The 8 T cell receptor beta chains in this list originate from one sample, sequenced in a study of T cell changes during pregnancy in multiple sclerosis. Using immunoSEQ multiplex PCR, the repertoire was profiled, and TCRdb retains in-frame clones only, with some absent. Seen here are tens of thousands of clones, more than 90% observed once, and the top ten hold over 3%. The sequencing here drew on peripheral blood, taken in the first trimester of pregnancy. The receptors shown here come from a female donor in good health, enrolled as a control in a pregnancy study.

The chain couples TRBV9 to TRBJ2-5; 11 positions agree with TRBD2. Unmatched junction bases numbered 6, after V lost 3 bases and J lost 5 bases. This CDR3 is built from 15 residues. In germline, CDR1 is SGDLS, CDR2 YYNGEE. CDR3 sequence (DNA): TGTGCCAGCAGCGCCACTAGCGGGAGAGCCGAGACCCAGTACTTC. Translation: CASSATSGRAETQYF.

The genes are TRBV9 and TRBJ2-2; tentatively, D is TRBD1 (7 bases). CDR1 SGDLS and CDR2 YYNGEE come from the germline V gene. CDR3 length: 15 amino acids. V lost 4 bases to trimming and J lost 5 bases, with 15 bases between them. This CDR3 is CASSQGGAWTGELFF. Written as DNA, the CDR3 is TGTGCCAGCAGCCAGGGGGGCGCATGGACCGGGGAGCTGTTTTTT.

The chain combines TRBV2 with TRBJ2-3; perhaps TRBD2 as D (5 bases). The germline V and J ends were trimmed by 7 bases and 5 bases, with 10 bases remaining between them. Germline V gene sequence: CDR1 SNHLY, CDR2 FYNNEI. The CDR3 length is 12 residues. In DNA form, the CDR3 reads TGTGCCAGCATATGGGAGTTAGATACGCAGTATTTT. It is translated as CASIWELDTQYF. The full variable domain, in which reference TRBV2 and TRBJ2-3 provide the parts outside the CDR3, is EPEVTQTPSHQVTQMGQEVILRCVPISNHLYFYWYRQILGQKVEFLVSFYNNEISEKSEIFDDQFSVERPDGSNFTLKIRSTKLEDSAMYFCASIWELDTQYFGPGTRLTVL.

The CDR3 protein is CSVVRDSNQPQHF. As DNA, the CDR3 is TGCAGCGTTGTCCGGGATAGCAATCAGCCCCAGCATTTT. The J gene is TRBJ1-5, the V gene TRBV29-1, with D unresolved. The germline V and J ends were trimmed by 4 bases and 0 bases, with 7 bases remaining between them. CDR1 and CDR2 from the germline V gene are SQVTM and ANQGSEA. CDR3 length: 13 amino acids.

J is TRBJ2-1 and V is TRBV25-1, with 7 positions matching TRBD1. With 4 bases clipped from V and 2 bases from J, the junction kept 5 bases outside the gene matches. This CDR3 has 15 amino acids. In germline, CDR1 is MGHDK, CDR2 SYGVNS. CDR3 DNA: TGTGCCAGCAGTGGGCCGACAGGGACCTACAATGAGCAGTTCTTC. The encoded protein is CASSGPTGTYNEQFF. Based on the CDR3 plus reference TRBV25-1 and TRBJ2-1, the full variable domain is EADIYQTPRYLVIGTGKKITLECSQTMGHDKMYWYQQDPGMELHLIHYSYGVNSTEKGDLSSESTVSRIRTEHFPLTLESARPSHTSQYLCASSGPTGTYNEQFFGPGTRLTVL.

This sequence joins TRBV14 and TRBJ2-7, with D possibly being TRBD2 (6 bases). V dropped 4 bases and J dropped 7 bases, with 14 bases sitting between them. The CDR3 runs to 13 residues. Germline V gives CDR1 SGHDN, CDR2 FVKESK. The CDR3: CASSPSGLGEQYF. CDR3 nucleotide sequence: TGTGCCAGCAGCCCATCGGGACTGGGGGAGCAGTACTTC.

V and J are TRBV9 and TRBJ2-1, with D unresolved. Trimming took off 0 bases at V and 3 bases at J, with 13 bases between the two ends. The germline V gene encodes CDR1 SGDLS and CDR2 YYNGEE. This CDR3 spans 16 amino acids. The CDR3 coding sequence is TGTGCCAGCAGCGTAGCCAAGGAGCTCGGCTACAATGAGCAGTTCTTC. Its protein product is CASSVAKELGYNEQFF.

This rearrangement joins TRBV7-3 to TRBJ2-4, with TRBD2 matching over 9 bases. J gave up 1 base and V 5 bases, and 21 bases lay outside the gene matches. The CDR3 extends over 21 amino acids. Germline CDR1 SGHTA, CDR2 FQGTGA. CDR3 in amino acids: CASSPDGMLAGSSVAKNIQYF. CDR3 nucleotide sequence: TGTGCCAGCAGCCCCGATGGAATGCTAGCGGGATCAAGCGTGGCCAAAAACATTCAGTACTTC.